The sequence of this T cell receptor beta chain was determined in a study of cytomegalovirus exposure and HLA in healthy donors. Study results and caveats: A previous analysis found most TCR beta V segments productive roughly 87% or roughly 30% of the time. Cytomegalovirus-associated TCR beta chains were listed, numbering some 170.

Unrecorded immune exposures were likely, despite nominal health at sampling. From germline, CDR1 is LGHNA and CDR2 YNFKEQ. V was trimmed by 0 bases and J by 5 bases, leaving 10 bases between them. The CDR3 has 14 residues. The PCR ran on 60 Vbeta and 13 Jbeta primers. The repertoire was sequenced with immunoSEQ multiplex PCR; TCRdb's copy has only in-frame clones and lacks some. The sample includes 110,000 to 150,000 clones, less than 85% of them seen just once. About this clone itself: Its antigen is still unknown.

The chain couples TRBV4-2 to TRBJ2-5, with D possibly matching TRBD2 (6 bases). Specimen: PBMCs. This receptor was obtained from a woman aged 55-70 years in good health and CMV-seropositive. The CDR3 here is CASSQEARGETQYF. In DNA form, the CDR3 reads TGTGCCAGCAGCCAAGAGGCACGGGGGGAGACCCAGTACTTC.